This TCR beta chain came from a study of CD8 T cells in ankylosing spondylitis. Findings of the study overall: Disease-linked clones were found to be CD8+ and relatively rare in peripheral blood. A motif in TCR beta, a set of eight highly homologous variants, appeared characteristic of ankylosing spondylitis blood. Reactive arthritis synovial fluid and blood previously showed some of these motif variants.

Trimming shortened V by 3 bases and J by 0 bases, and 9 bases separated the two germline ends. CDR1 is MNHEY, CDR2 SMNVEV, per germline (reference sequence). The CDR3 covers 16 residues. As to this clonotype: Its target is unknown.

Library preparation for TCR beta used quantitative 5'-RACE with molecular barcodes. TCRdb used MiXCR to reprocess the 5' RACE reads, holding one entry per CDR3 protein. This table holds 700,000 to 1,000,000 distinct CDR3 sequences, approximately 12% found once. The TCR originated in a male donor with ankylosing spondylitis. Sequenced input: blood, either unsorted or a sorted T cell fraction (not recorded which). The rearrangement links TRBV27 to TRBJ1-6; D is perhaps TRBD1 (6 bases). The CDR3 sequence is CASSFTGISYNSPLHF. The CDR3 DNA reads TGTGCCAGCAGTTTCACAGGGATCTCCTATAATTCACCCCTCCACTTT.